This T cell receptor (beta chain) was recovered during a study of blood T cell repertoires in COVID-19. Across the study: Sites across the United States, Italy and Spain contributed samples from acute and convalescent COVID-19. Sample material is recorded as cDNA or gDNA derived from T cells, B-cell-depleted T cells, or PBMCs.

In its sample, this clone was seen once. Assignment of participants to cohorts was predicated upon participant-reported clinical history. Germline V lookup: CDR1 MNHEY, CDR2 SVGAGI. Trimming left V 3 bases short and J 3 bases short, with 9 bases between. The CDR3 is made up of 14 amino acids. In the authors' methods: Researchers report that nucleated cell counts were estimated from reference gene primer amplification. Profiled with immunoSEQ multiplex PCR; TCRdb holds only in-frame clones, not every one. Clone size and the V and J calls come from that table; the DNA yielded D and trimming. The sample has 200,000 to 300,000 clones, approximately 89% seen once.

This chain links TRBV6-5 with TRBJ1-5; D gene uncertain. The sequenced material came from PBMCs or T cells enriched from blood (not recorded which). This clonotype originated in a woman aged 40 to 50 who had been exposed to COVID-19. In DNA, the CDR3 is TGTGCCAGCAGTTATGCGGGTATCAATCAGCCCCAGCATTTT. Translation gives CASSYAGINQPQHF.